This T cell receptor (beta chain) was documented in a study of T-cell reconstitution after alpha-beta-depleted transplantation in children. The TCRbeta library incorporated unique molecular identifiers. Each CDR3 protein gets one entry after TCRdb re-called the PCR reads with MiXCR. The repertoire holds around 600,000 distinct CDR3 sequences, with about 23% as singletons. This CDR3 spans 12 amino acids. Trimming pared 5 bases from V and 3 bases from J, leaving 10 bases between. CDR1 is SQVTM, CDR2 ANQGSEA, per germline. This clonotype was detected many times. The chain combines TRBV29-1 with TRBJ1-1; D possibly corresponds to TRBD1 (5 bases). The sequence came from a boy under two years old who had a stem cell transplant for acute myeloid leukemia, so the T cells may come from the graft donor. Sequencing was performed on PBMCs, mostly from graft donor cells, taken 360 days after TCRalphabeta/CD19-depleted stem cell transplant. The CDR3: CSVRGRHTEAFF. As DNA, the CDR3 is TGCAGCGTTAGGGGACGCCACACTGAAGCTTTCTTT.